This T cell receptor (beta chain) is drawn from a study of cytomegalovirus exposure and HLA in healthy donors. Study-wide points: One later analysis reportedly identified an Asian-associated ancestry cluster that showed fewer N-insertions than the approximately 670-donor mean. The study recorded 150 to 200 TCR beta chains that were cytomegalovirus-associated.

The CDR3 spans 15 residues. The germline gives CDR1 MNHNY, CDR2 SVGAGI (reference sequence). The V and J ends lost 4 bases and 2 bases respectively, with 15 bases between them. PCR primers comprised 60 Vbeta and 13 Jbeta primers. Method: immunoSEQ multiplex PCR; TCRdb's copy keeps in-frame clones and lacks some. The table records roughly 300,000 clones, roughly 90% of them present only once. With regard to this clone: Its antigen is undetermined.

The TCR originated in a man in his forties or fifties in good health and CMV-seropositive. The chain uses TRBV6-6 and TRBJ2-7; a weak D match, TRBD2 (5 bases). The material sequenced was PBMCs. The chain's CDR3 is CASSLTRPDPYEQYF. The CDR3 DNA is TGTGCCAGCAGTTTAACTAGACCGGACCCCTACGAGCAGTACTTC.